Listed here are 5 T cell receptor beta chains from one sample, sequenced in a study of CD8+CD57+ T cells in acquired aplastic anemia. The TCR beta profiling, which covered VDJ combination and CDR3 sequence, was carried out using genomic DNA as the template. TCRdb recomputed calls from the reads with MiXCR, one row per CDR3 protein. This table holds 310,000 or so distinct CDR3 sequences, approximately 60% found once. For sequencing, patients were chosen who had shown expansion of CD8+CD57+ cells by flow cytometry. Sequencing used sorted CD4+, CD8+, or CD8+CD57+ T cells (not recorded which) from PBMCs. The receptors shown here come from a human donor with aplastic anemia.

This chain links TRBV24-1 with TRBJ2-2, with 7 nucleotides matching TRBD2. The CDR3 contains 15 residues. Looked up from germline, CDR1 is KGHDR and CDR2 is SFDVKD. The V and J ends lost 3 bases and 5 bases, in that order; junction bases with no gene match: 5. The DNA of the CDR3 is TGTGCCACCAGTGATGCGGGGGTTGAGACCGGGGAGCTGTTTTTT. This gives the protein CATSDAGVETGELFF.

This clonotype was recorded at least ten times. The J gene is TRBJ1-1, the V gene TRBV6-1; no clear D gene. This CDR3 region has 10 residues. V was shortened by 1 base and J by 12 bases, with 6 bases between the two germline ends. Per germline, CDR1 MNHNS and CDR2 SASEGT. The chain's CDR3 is CASSEVGTFF. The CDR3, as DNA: TGTGCCAGCAGTGAAGTGGGAACTTTCTTT.

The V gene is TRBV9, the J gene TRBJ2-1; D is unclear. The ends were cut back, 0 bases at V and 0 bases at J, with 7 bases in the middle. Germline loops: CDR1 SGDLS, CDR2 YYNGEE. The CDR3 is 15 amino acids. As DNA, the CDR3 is TGTGCCAGCAGCGTAGTGGGCAACTCCTACAATGAGCAGTTCTTC. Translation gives CASSVVGNSYNEQFF. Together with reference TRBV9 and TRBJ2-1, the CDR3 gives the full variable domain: DSGVTQTPKHLITATGQRVTLRCSPRSGDLSVYWYQQSLDQGLQFLIQYYNGEERAKGNILERFSAQQFPDLHSELNLSSLELGDSALYFCASSVVGNSYNEQFFGPGTRLTVL.

For the CDR3, the DNA is TGTGCCGGCGGCGCTACCCCGGGTGGTTTAGCGGGAGGTCAAGAGACCCAGTACTTC. Amino acid sequence: CAGGATPGGLAGGQETQYF. J is TRBJ2-5 and V is TRBV7-6; 10 nucleotides agree with TRBD2. Germline values: CDR1 SGHVS, CDR2 FNYEAQ. J was trimmed by 2 bases and V by 11 bases; bases with no gene match: 23. The CDR3 has 19 residues.

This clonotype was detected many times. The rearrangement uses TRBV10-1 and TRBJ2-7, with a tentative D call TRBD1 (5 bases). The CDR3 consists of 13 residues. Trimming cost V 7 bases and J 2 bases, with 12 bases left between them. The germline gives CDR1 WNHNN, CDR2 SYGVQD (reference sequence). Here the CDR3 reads CASIGDGTYEQYF. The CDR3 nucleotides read TGCGCCAGCATAGGGGATGGGACCTACGAGCAGTACTTC.